The TCR beta chain under discussion was sequenced for a study of blood T cell repertoires in COVID-19. Study-level background: T cells, B-cell-depleted T cells, or PBMCs provided the cDNA or gDNA that served as material.

V lost 2 bases to trimming and J lost 5 bases; unmatched junction nucleotides: 8. Germline CDR1 is SGDLS and CDR2 is YYNGEE. CDR3 length equals 15 residues. Per the study methods: Scientists estimated how many nucleated cells there were by amplifying reference gene primers. Clones were read by immunoSEQ multiplex PCR, and TCRdb kept only the in-frame ones, dropping some. V and J calls and clone size are copied from that table; D and trimming were computed from the DNA. The repertoire holds about 85,000 clones, with roughly 89% as singletons. This clonotype was obtained from a woman aged 80 or over with active or convalescent COVID-19. The chain joins TRBV9 to TRBJ2-5; 8 bases line up with TRBD2. The sample comprised peripheral blood. The chain's CDR3 is CASSVGLDGGETQYF. DNA for the CDR3: TGTGCCAGCAGCGTGGGACTAGATGGGGGGGAGACCCAGTACTTC.